A single sample gave rise to the 29 T cell receptor beta chains below, sequenced in a study of T cell responses to AZD1222 COVID-19 vaccine (dated by TCRdb to the early 2020s). Interpreted using the paper, the time point label stands for: about 28 days (+/-7) after the second vaccine dose. Library creation used the immunoSEQ multiplex PCR assay. Imported from immuneACCESS, the table was reduced by TCRdb to in-frame sequences with V and J called. These copies leave out some clones; in studies compared against another copy, an unresolved V gene accounts for under half, and the cause of the remainder is not known. Present in this sample are approximately 140,000 clones, roughly 92% of which were seen just once. The ten top clones hold 9.3% of the sample. Source: peripheral blood, taken 28 days after the second AZD1222 dose. Source of these receptors: an adult who received the AZD1222 COVID-19 vaccine.

This clone was observed a few times. The J gene is TRBJ2-5, the V gene TRBV25-1; 7 positions agree with TRBD1. The CDR3 is 15 amino acids. CDR1 and CDR2 (germline): MGHDK, SYGVNS. The trim removed 4 bases at V and 2 bases at J, leaving 7 bases unmatched. CDR3 region: CASSGATGPQETQYF. The CDR3 DNA reads TGTGCCAGCAGTGGAGCGACAGGGCCGCAAGAGACCCAGTACTTC.

The genes are TRBV28 and TRBJ1-1; D not resolved. Germline V gene data show CDR1 as MDHEN and CDR2 as SYDVKM. With 3 bases removed from V and 6 bases from J, the gap between germline ends came to 17 bases. The CDR3 totals 15 residues. CDR3 bases: TGTGCCAGCAGTTTTCGGGGTCTCGGGTTCGCTGAAGCTTTCTTT. Protein: CASSFRGLGFAEAFF.

The CDR3 loop is CSVDGESGYGYTF. The CDR3 nucleotides are TGCAGCGTTGACGGCGAAAGTGGGTATGGCTACACCTTC. The chain carries TRBV29-1 and TRBJ1-2, with no clear D. Per the germline V gene, CDR1 is SQVTM and CDR2 is ANQGSEA. V was pared by 3 bases and J by 5 bases, with 13 bases between. There are 13 residues in the CDR3.

This chain joins TRBV27 and TRBJ1-3; TRBD1 might be the D (6 bases). Germline CDR1 reads MNHEY; CDR2 reads SMNVEV (reference sequence). V dropped 2 bases and J dropped 4 bases, with 6 bases sitting between them. The CDR3 is made up of 13 amino acids. CDR3 amino acids: CASSLDRGNTIYF. The CDR3 DNA reads as TGTGCCAGCAGTTTAGACAGGGGAAACACCATATATTTT.

This chain links TRBV7-9 with TRBJ2-3; no clear D gene. V lost 1 base to trimming and J lost 7 bases, with 3 bases between them. There are 11 residues in the CDR3. The V gene's germline CDR1 is SEHNR and CDR2 FQNEAQ (reference sequence). CDR3 sequence reads: CASSLGNTQYF. CDR3 nucleotides: TGTGCCAGCAGCTTAGGGAATACGCAGTATTTT.

This clone was found a few times. A read error may account for a junction end that differs from germline. This chain connects TRBV10-3 to TRBJ2-7, with TRBD1 matching 7 bases. The CDR3 has 13 amino acids. Germline V lookup: CDR1 ENHRY, CDR2 SYGVKD. For the CDR3, the DNA is TGTGCCATCCGGTCGGACAGGAGCTACGAACAGTACTTC. Protein: CAIRSDRSYEQYF.

This sequence joins TRBV11-2 and TRBJ1-3; D unresolved. The V gene lost 2 bases and the J gene lost 5 bases, with 10 bases spanning the gap. Per the germline V gene, CDR1 is SGHAT and CDR2 is FQNNGV. This CDR3 has 14 residues. The CDR3 sequence: CASSLTGARNTIYF. In nucleotides, the CDR3 is TGTGCCAGCAGCTTAACGGGAGCGAGAAACACCATATATTTT. Together with reference TRBV11-2 and TRBJ1-3, the CDR3 gives the full variable domain: EAGVAQSPRYKIIEKRQSVAFWCNPISGHATLYWYQQILGQGPKLLIQFQNNGVVDDSQLPKDRFSAERLKGVDSTLKIQPAKLEDSAVYLCASSLTGARNTIYFGEGSWLTVV.

The gene calls are TRBV5-1 and TRBJ2-1; 10 bases are a match to TRBD2. Per the germline V gene, CDR1 is SGHRS and CDR2 is YFSETQ. The CDR3 totals 17 residues. The ends lost 3 bases at V and 1 base at J; junction bases unmatched: 7. The CDR3 loop reads CASSSVSSGGSYNEQFF. CDR3 in DNA: TGCGCCAGCAGCTCTGTTTCTAGCGGGGGTTCCTACAATGAGCAGTTCTTC.

This rearrangement joins TRBV29-1 to TRBJ2-1, with D possibly matching TRBD2 (6 bases). Germline CDR1 reads SQVTM; CDR2 reads ANQGSEA. V was pared by 4 bases and J by 6 bases, with 13 bases between. CDR3 length: 13 amino acids. CDR3 residues: CSVAHGGTNEQFF. The CDR3 DNA reads as TGCAGCGTTGCCCACGGGGGTACCAATGAGCAGTTCTTC.

The V call is TRBV2, the J call TRBJ1-2; 12 bases agree with TRBD1. This CDR3 spans 17 amino acids. V was pared by 9 bases and J by 7 bases, with 18 bases of the junction left unmatched. CDR1 and CDR2 (germline): SNHLY, FYNNEI. The CDR3 loop is CASLGQGAISWGLGYTF. DNA of the CDR3: TGTGCCAGTTTGGGACAGGGGGCAATTAGTTGGGGACTTGGCTACACCTTC.

The J gene is TRBJ1-6, the V gene TRBV21-1. TRBV21-1 has pseudogene status. The CDR3 sequence is 16 residues long. This CDR3 reads CASSKFREVGNSPLHF. DNA for the CDR3: TGTGCCAGCAGCAAATTCAGAGAGGTTGGTAATTCACCCCTCCACTTT.

Here the CDR3 reads CASSNSPNTEAFF. DNA for the CDR3: TGTGCCAGCAGTAACAGTCCGAACACTGAAGCTTTCTTT. V gene TRBV6-5 combines with J gene TRBJ1-1; D remains unclear. Germline assignment: CDR1 MNHEY and CDR2 SVGAGI. The CDR3 sequence is 13 residues long. The ends were cut back, 5 bases at V and 1 base at J, with 8 bases in the middle.

V is TRBV4-2 and J is TRBJ2-2, with D unclear. This CDR3 comprises 16 residues. The V gene's germline CDR1 is LGHNA and CDR2 YNFKEQ. V shed 4 bases and J shed 1 base, with 13 bases lying between them. The DNA of the CDR3 is TGTGCCAGCAGCCCATATTCTGGGCGGAACACCGGGGAGCTGTTTTTT. It is translated as CASSPYSGRNTGELFF.

The V and J genes are TRBV3-1 (or the pseudogene TRBV3-2) and TRBJ2-4; unclear D gene. V was trimmed by 2 bases and J by 0 bases, leaving 11 bases between them. The germline CDR1 and CDR2 sequences are LGHDT and YNNKEL (reference sequence). This CDR3 is 16 amino acids long. DNA for the CDR3: TGTGCCAGCAGCCAAAGGACCTCCCTAGCCAAAAACATTCAGTACTTC. This codes for CASSQRTSLAKNIQYF.

The V gene is TRBV10-3, the J gene TRBJ1-1; a possible D gene is TRBD1 (5 bases). The CDR3 consists of 17 residues. Per germline, CDR1 ENHRY and CDR2 SYGVKD. V lost 2 bases and J lost 5, with 21 bases in between. The CDR3 loop is CAISEGDKGMRGTEAFF. The CDR3 nucleotides are TGTGCCATCAGTGAGGGCGACAAAGGGATGCGGGGGACTGAAGCTTTCTTT.

The V gene is TRBV3-1 (or the pseudogene TRBV3-2), the J gene TRBJ1-1, with 7 bases matching TRBD1. Germline V lookup: CDR1 LGHDT, CDR2 YNNKEL (reference sequence). This CDR3 is 13 amino acids long. Unmatched junction bases numbered 4, after V lost 2 bases and J lost 7 bases. The CDR3 bases are TGTGCCAGCAGCCAAAGAAGGGACAGTGAAGCTTTCTTT. Encoded protein: CASSQRRDSEAFF.

The chain combines TRBV5-1 with TRBJ1-6, with D unresolved. With 2 bases removed from V and 9 bases from J, the gap between germline ends came to 9 bases. The CDR3 has 13 residues. CDR1 and CDR2 from the germline V gene are SGHRS and YFSETQ. CDR3 in amino acids: CASSFLSGSPLHF. The CDR3, as DNA: TGCGCCAGCAGCTTTTTATCGGGTTCACCCCTCCACTTT.

The chain carries TRBV6-5 and TRBJ1-2; TRBD1 might be the D (5 bases). The germline V gene has CDR1 MNHEY and CDR2 SVGAGI. The CDR3 sequence is 14 residues long. V was pared by 2 bases and J by 2 bases, with 9 bases between. DNA of the CDR3: TGTGCCAGCAGTTACCGCCAGGGAAACTATGGCTACACCTTC. This translates into CASSYRQGNYGYTF.

This clone was observed a handful of times. The chain is built from TRBV3-1 (or the pseudogene TRBV3-2) and TRBJ1-2; D gene uncertain. The CDR3 consists of 12 residues. Trimming removed 3 bases from V and 6 bases from J, with 8 bases in between. The germline V gene has CDR1 LGHDT and CDR2 YNNKEL (reference sequence). The CDR3 nucleotides are TGTGCCAGCAGCCAGGATTTGAATGGCTACACCTTC. Residues: CASSQDLNGYTF.

The V and J genes are TRBV2 and TRBJ2-5; D unresolved. Trimming left V 7 bases short and J 5 bases short, with 8 bases between. Germline CDR1 SNHLY, CDR2 FYNNEI. The CDR3 spans 11 residues. The CDR3 DNA sequence: TGTGCCAGCACGGTTACCGAGACCCAGTACTTC. The encoded protein is CASTVTETQYF.

The chain is built from TRBV7-2 and TRBJ1-3; D ambiguous. The CDR3 is 16 amino acids. Germline V gene lookup returns CDR1 SGHTA and CDR2 FQGNSA. V was pared by 5 bases and J by 0 bases, with 14 bases between. The CDR3 here is CASSPLGLFSGNTIYF. Here the CDR3 DNA reads TGTGCCAGCAGCCCCCTTGGCCTCTTCTCTGGAAACACCATATATTTT.

The V gene is TRBV19, the J gene TRBJ1-6; D is undetermined. Germline V gene lookup returns CDR1 LNHDA and CDR2 SQIVND (reference sequence). The V end was cut by 1 base, the J end by 9 bases, with 10 bases between. The CDR3 spans 14 residues. The CDR3 spells CASSIVGETSPLHF. In nucleotides, the CDR3 is TGTGCCAGTAGTATAGTCGGCGAGACTTCACCCCTCCACTTT.

This clone showed up just once. The rearrangement joins TRBV5-8 to TRBJ1-4, with D possibly matching TRBD1 (6 bases). The V gene's germline CDR1 is SGHTS and CDR2 YDEGEE. Trimming took off 2 bases at V and 7 bases at J, with 12 bases between the two ends. The CDR3 extends over 14 amino acids. In nucleotides, the CDR3 is TGTGCCAGCAGCTTACTGGGAGGGGGTGAAAAACTGTTTTTT. Its protein is CASSLLGGGEKLFF.

The V and J genes are TRBV6-6 and TRBJ1-5; D is undetermined. CDR1 is MNHNY, CDR2 SVGAGI, per germline (reference sequence). Trimming cost V 6 bases and J 0 bases, with 12 bases left between them. This CDR3 region has 15 residues. The DNA for the CDR3 is TGTGCCAGCAGCGAATCTCCATATAGCAATCAGCCCCAGCATTTT. Its translation is CASSESPYSNQPQHF.

V and J are TRBV6-5 and TRBJ1-2, with TRBD1 as a possible D gene (5 bases). Germline V lookup: CDR1 MNHEY, CDR2 SVGAGI. V was cut by 5 bases and J by 8 bases, with 12 bases left in between. The CDR3 is 12 residues long. CDR3 bases: TGTGCCAGCAGTCAGGGATCGAGCGGCTACACCTTC. Translating it yields CASSQGSSGYTF.

In this sample, this clone turned up once. Other DNA sequences in this specimen translate into the identical CDR3. V is TRBV7-9 and J is TRBJ1-2; D remains ambiguous. The CDR3 extends over 12 amino acids. The germline V and J ends were trimmed by 1 base and 4 bases, with 4 bases remaining between them. The V gene's germline CDR1 is SEHNR and CDR2 FQNEAQ (reference sequence). CDR3 coding DNA: TGTGCCAGCAGCTTAGGGAGCTATGGCTACACCTTC. Translation gives CASSLGSYGYTF.

The V and J genes are TRBV19 and TRBJ1-4; D might be TRBD1 (6 bases). The V gene lost 4 bases and the J gene lost 4 bases, with 13 bases spanning the gap. Germline V CDR1 and CDR2: LNHDA, SQIVND (reference sequence). The CDR3 contains 15 residues. CDR3 bases: TGTGCCAGTAGTACAACCGGGACAAGTAATGAAAAACTGTTTTTT. Translation gives CASSTTGTSNEKLFF.

This chain connects TRBV11-2 to TRBJ1-6; D is possibly TRBD1 (5 bases). This CDR3 is built from 12 residues. Germline V gene data show CDR1 as SGHAT and CDR2 as FQNNGV. Trimming cost V 5 bases and J 9 bases, with 8 bases left between them. The CDR3 protein is CASSKGPSPLHF. CDR3 bases: TGTGCCAGCAGCAAGGGACCTTCACCCCTCCACTTT.

The V and J genes are TRBV11-2 and TRBJ2-3; D perhaps matches TRBD2 (6 bases). The CDR3 extends over 15 amino acids. Per the germline V gene, CDR1 is SGHAT and CDR2 is FQNNGV. The V end lost 1 base, the J end lost 3 bases, and 11 bases lay between the germline ends. The CDR3 region is CASSLVVAETDTQYF. CDR3 bases: TGTGCCAGCAGCTTAGTAGTAGCGGAAACAGATACGCAGTATTTT.